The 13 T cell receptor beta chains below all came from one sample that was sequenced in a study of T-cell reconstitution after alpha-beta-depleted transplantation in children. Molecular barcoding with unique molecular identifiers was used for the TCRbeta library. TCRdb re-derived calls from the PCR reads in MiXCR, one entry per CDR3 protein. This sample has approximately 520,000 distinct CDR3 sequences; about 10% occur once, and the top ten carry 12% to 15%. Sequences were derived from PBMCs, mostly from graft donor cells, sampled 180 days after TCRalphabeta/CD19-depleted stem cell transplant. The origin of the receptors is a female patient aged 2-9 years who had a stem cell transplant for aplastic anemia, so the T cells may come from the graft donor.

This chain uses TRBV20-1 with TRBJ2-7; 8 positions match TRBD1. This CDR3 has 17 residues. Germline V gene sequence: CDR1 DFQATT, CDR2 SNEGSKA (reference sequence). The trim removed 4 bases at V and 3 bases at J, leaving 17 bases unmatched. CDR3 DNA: TGCAGTGCTACCGGGCTGAGACCGGGACAGGCTTACTACGAGCAGTACTTC. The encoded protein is CSATGLRPGQAYYEQYF.

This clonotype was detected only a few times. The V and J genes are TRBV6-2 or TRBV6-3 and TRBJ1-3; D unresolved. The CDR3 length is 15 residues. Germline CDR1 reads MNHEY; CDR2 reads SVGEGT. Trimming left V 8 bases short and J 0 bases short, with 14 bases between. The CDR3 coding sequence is TGTGCCAGCGCCCGGGCCCTTCTCTCTGGAAACACCATATATTTT. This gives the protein CASARALLSGNTIYF.

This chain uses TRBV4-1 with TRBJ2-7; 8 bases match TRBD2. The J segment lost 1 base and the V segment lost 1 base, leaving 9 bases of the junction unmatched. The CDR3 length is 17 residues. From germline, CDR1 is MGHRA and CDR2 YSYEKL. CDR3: CASSQGGEAGVSYEQYV. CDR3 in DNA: TGCGCCAGCAGCCAAGGCGGAGAAGCGGGAGTTTCCTACGAGCAGTACGTC.

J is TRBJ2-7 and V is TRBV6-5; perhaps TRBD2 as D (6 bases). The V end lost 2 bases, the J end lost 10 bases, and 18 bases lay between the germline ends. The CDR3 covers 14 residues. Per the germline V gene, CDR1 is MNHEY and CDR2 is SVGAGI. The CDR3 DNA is TGTGCCAGCAGTTACGGTCCGGGAGTCAGTGATCAGTACTTC. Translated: CASSYGPGVSDQYF.

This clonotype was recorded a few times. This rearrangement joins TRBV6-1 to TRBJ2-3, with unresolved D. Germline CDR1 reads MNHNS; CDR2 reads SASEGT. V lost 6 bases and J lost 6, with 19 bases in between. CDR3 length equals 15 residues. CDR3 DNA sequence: TGTGCCAGCAGCAAAAGGGTCAGGTCGCGGGATACGCAGTATTTT. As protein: CASSKRVRSRDTQYF.

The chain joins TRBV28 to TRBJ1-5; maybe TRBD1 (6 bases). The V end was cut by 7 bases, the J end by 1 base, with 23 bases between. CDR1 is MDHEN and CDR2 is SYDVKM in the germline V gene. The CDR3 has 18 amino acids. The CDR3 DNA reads TGTGCCAGCATCCTCGGGGGGGGGCGACTACAGAGCAATCAGCCCCAGCATTTT. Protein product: CASILGGGRLQSNQPQHF.

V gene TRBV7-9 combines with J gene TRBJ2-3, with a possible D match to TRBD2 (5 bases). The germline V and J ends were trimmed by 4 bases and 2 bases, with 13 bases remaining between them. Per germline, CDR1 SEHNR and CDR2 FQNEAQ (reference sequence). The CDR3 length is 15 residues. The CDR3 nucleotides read TGTGCCAGCAGCTCGAGCCCGGACTTCACAGATACGCAGTATTTT. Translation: CASSSSPDFTDTQYF. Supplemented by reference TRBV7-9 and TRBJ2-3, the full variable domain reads DTGVSQNPRHKITKRGQNVTFRCDPISEHNRLYWYRQTLGQGPEFLTYFQNEAQLEKSRLLSDRFSAERPKGSFSTLEIQRTEQGDSAMYLCASSSSPDFTDTQYFGPGTRLTVL.

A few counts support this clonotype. Here the CDR3 reads CASSQDPDRFSYNEQFF. In DNA, the CDR3 is TGCGCCAGCAGCCAGGATCCGGACAGGTTCTCCTACAATGAGCAGTTCTTC. The chain is built from TRBV4-3 and TRBJ2-1; 7 nucleotides align to TRBD1. V lost 3 bases and J lost 0; bases outside the gene matches: 8. The CDR3 runs 17 residues. The V gene's germline CDR1 is LGHNA and CDR2 YSLEER.

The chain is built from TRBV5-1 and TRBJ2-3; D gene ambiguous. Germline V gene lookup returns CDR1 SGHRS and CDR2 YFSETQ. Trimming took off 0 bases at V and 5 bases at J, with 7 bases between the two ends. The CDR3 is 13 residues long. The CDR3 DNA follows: TGCGCCAGCAGCTTGGCCACGCAAGATACGCAGTATTTT. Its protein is CASSLATQDTQYF.

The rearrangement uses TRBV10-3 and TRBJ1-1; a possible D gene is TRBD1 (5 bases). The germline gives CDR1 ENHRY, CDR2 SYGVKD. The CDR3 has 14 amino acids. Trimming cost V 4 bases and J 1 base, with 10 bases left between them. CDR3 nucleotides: TGTGCCATCAGTGCCCGGCAGGGGAACACTGAAGCTTTCTTT. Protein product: CAISARQGNTEAFF.

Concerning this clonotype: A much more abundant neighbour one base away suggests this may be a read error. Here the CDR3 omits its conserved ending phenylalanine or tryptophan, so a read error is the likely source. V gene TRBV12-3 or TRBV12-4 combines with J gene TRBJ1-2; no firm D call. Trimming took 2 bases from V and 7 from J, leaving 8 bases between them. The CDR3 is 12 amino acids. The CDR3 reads CASSLREAGYTL. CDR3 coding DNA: TGTGCCAGCAGTTTACGGGAGGCTGGCTACACCTTG.

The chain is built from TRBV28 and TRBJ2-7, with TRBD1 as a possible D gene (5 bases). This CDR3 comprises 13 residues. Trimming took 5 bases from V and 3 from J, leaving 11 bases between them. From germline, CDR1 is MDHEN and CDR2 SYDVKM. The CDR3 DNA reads TGTGCCAGCAGTAACAGGAAGTACTACGAGCAGTACGTC. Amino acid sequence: CASSNRKYYEQYV.

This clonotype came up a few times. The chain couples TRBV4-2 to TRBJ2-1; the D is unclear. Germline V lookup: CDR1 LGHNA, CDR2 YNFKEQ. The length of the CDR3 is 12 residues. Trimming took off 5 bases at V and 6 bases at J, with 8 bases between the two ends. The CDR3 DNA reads TGTGCCAGCAGCGCCGTGCTCAATGAGCAGTTCTTC. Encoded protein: CASSAVLNEQFF.